This TCR beta chain was captured in a study of post-analysis software for immune sequencing data. On the study more broadly: Clinical courses comprised relapsing-remitting, secondary progressive and progressive-relapsing multiple sclerosis.

CDR1 and CDR2 (germline): SGHTA, FQGNSA. The V end lost 6 bases, the J end lost 4 bases, and 12 bases lay between the germline ends. This CDR3 is 14 amino acids long. Study findings and constraints: Patients had higher frequencies than controls of roughly five TRBV segments, including TRBV5-6, TRBV5-1 and TRBV20-1. Significantly decreased normalized Chao1 diversity was recorded for multiple sclerosis patients relative to controls.

TCR beta cDNA libraries had unique molecular identifiers. The source material, about 0.9 to 11 million T cells, gave rise to 500,000 or so cDNA molecules. TCRdb analysed the PCR reads with MiXCR anew, one entry per CDR3 protein. The data hold approximately 770,000 distinct CDR3 sequences, with just over 45% observed a single time. As regards this clonotype: Its antigen is unknown.

This receptor was obtained from a girl aged 5 to 17 with multiple sclerosis. The J gene is TRBJ1-4, the V gene TRBV7-2, with TRBD1 as a possible D gene (5 bases). The sequencing input was blood. The CDR3 here is CASRSGIGNEKLFF. The CDR3 region has the DNA TGTGCCAGCAGATCAGGGATTGGTAATGAAAAACTGTTTTTT.